The subject of this entry is one T cell receptor beta chain. This sample is part of a study of T cell changes during pregnancy in multiple sclerosis. Clones were read by immunoSEQ multiplex PCR, and TCRdb kept only the in-frame ones, dropping some. The sample lists 85,000 to 95,000 clones, around 91% occurring once. Specimen: peripheral blood, collected after pregnancy. This clonotype was obtained from a female donor in good health, enrolled as a control in a pregnancy study.

The DNA of the CDR3 is TGTGCCAGCAGTTGGGACAGGCTGGGAGGCTACACCTTC. Its protein product is CASSWDRLGGYTF. The gene calls are TRBV5-8 and TRBJ1-2, with 8 positions matching TRBD1. CDR1 and CDR2 (germline): SGHTS, YDEGEE. The CDR3 covers 13 residues. Trimming took 5 bases from V and 8 from J; bases not matched to a gene: 8.